The 32 T cell receptor beta chains presented below share a single source sample, sequenced in a study of pediatric ulcerative colitis. Libraries were prepared by immunoSEQ multiplex PCR; TCRdb keeps only in-frame clonotypes and omits some of them. The repertoire holds 45,000 to 55,000 clones, with around 81% as singletons. One to two pinch biopsies were taken from the rectum during colonoscopy. Sequenced material: gut tissue. The origin of the receptors is a girl between 5 and 17 years old with moderate ulcerative colitis.

The chain employs TRBV2 and TRBJ2-5; D gene ambiguous. V dropped 4 bases and J dropped 2 bases, with 8 bases sitting between them. This CDR3 comprises 13 residues. Germline V gives CDR1 SNHLY, CDR2 FYNNEI. CDR3 protein: CASSGHLQETQYF. The CDR3 region has the DNA TGTGCCAGCAGTGGACACCTACAAGAGACCCAGTACTTC.

The chain employs TRBV7-2 and TRBJ2-1, with D perhaps given as TRBD1 or TRBD2 (5 bases each). This CDR3 has 14 amino acids. The germline V and J ends were trimmed by 2 bases and 6 bases, with 11 bases remaining between them. The germline V gene encodes CDR1 SGHTA and CDR2 FQGNSA. CDR3 sequence: CASSLFGTINEQFF. DNA for the CDR3: TGTGCCAGCAGCTTATTTGGGACGATCAATGAGCAGTTCTTC.

The CDR3 DNA sequence: TGTGCCAGCAGCGTAGGAAGGGAAAATCAGCCCCAGCATTTT. This sequence encodes CASSVGRENQPQHF. The chain combines TRBV9 with TRBJ1-5; no clear D. This CDR3 comprises 14 residues. V was shortened by 0 bases and J by 4 bases, with 8 bases between the two germline ends. CDR1 and CDR2 (germline): SGDLS, YYNGEE.

The gene calls are TRBV7-2 and TRBJ1-2; D ambiguous. Trimming cost V 5 bases and J 4 bases, with 14 bases left between them. The CDR3 has 14 amino acids. The germline V gene encodes CDR1 SGHTA and CDR2 FQGNSA. Here the CDR3 DNA reads TGTGCCAGCAGCCTCTGGACCTCCCCCTATGGCTACACCTTC. This codes for CASSLWTSPYGYTF.

This chain connects TRBV5-1 to TRBJ2-1; maybe TRBD2 (6 bases). The CDR3 has 15 amino acids. Germline V gene lookup returns CDR1 SGHRS and CDR2 YFSETQ. V lost 0 bases and J 2 bases, leaving 9 bases between the germline ends. The CDR3 spells CASSLGLDPYNEQFF. The DNA of the CDR3 is TGCGCCAGCAGCTTGGGACTAGATCCCTACAATGAGCAGTTCTTC.

The J gene is TRBJ2-5, the V gene TRBV5-1; D uncertain. V gave up 0 bases and J gave up 2 bases, with 8 bases separating them. CDR3 length equals 14 residues. Germline lookup yields CDR1 SGHRS and CDR2 YFSETQ. CDR3 bases: TGCGCCAGCAGCTTGGGACCGACTCAAGAGACCCAGTACTTC. This sequence encodes CASSLGPTQETQYF.

This chain connects TRBV2 to TRBJ1-6; D ambiguous. Trimming cost V 5 bases and J 4 bases, with 6 bases left between them. CDR1 is SNHLY and CDR2 is FYNNEI in the germline V gene. The length of the CDR3 is 13 residues. Here the CDR3 reads CASSSMYNSPLHF. In nucleotides, the CDR3 is TGTGCCAGCAGTTCCATGTATAATTCACCCCTCCACTTT.

This chain joins TRBV6-5 and TRBJ2-2, with 7 nucleotides matching TRBD2. This CDR3 has 15 amino acids. Looked up from germline, CDR1 is MNHEY and CDR2 is SVGAGI. V shed 3 bases and J 8 bases; nucleotides not matched to a gene: 9. The CDR3 sequence: CASSYRRESSGELFF. In DNA form, the CDR3 reads TGTGCCAGCAGTTATCGGCGGGAGTCAAGTGGGGAGCTGTTTTTT.

The chain is built from TRBV9 and TRBJ2-1; TRBD2 aligns across 16 bases. The CDR3 consists of 15 residues. Germline V lookup: CDR1 SGDLS, CDR2 YYNGEE. Germline trimming cut 4 bases from V and 15 bases from J; bases unmatched to any gene: 10. The CDR3 DNA is TGTGCCAGCAGCCCCGGGACTAGCGGGGGGGAAATTCTGTTCTTC. Amino acids: CASSPGTSGGEILFF.

The genes are TRBV7-9 and TRBJ2-7; TRBD1 matches at 9 bases. CDR3 length: 15 amino acids. Losses at the gene ends were 3 bases for V and 3 bases for J; bases not matched to a gene: 6. Germline V gene sequence: CDR1 SEHNR, CDR2 FQNEAQ (reference sequence). CDR3 bases: TGTGCCAGCAGCTTTGGGACAGGGTCCGTCTACGAGCAGTACTTC. Translating it yields CASSFGTGSVYEQYF.

The chain uses TRBV18 and TRBJ2-2; TRBD2 matches at 9 bases. After removal of 4 bases from V and 0 bases from J, the junction contained 9 bases not matched to a gene. Looked up from germline, CDR1 is KGHSH and CDR2 is LQKENI. The CDR3 is 18 residues long. The CDR3 reads CASSQSISGGTNTGELFF. The CDR3, as DNA: TGTGCCAGCTCACAGAGTATTAGCGGGGGAACGAACACCGGGGAGCTGTTTTTT. Supplemented by reference TRBV18 and TRBJ2-2, the full variable domain reads NAGVMQNPRHLVRRRGQEARLRCSPMKGHSHVYWYRQLPEEGLKFMVYLQKENIIDESGMPKERFSAEFPKEGPSILRIQQVVRGDSAAYFCASSQSISGGTNTGELFFGEGSRLTVL.

V and J are TRBV11-2 and TRBJ1-1; no clear D gene. The CDR3 has 14 amino acids. The V gene lost 0 bases and the J gene lost 8 bases, with 13 bases spanning the gap. The germline V gene encodes CDR1 SGHAT and CDR2 FQNNGV. In DNA, the CDR3 is TGTGCCAGCAGCTTAGAGTCAGGTACGGCGGAAGCTTTCTTT. It yields the protein CASSLESGTAEAFF.

The chain employs TRBV27 and TRBJ2-1, with TRBD1 matching 8 bases. V was pared by 4 bases and J by 6 bases, with 8 bases of the junction left unmatched. The CDR3 is made up of 15 amino acids. Germline V CDR1 and CDR2: MNHEY, SMNVEV (reference sequence). As DNA, the CDR3 is TGTGCCAGCAGTTCACCAGGGGGCCAAGGCAATGAGCAGTTCTTC. It translates to CASSSPGGQGNEQFF.

The V and J genes are TRBV10-1 and TRBJ1-1; D is uncertain. V dropped 8 bases and J dropped 3 bases, with 13 bases sitting between them. The CDR3 loop spans 13 amino acids. CDR1 is WNHNN and CDR2 is SYGVQD in the germline V gene (reference sequence). The DNA for the CDR3 is TGCGCCAGCTCCCCGGCAGGCTACACTGAAGCTTTCTTT. It is translated as CASSPAGYTEAFF.

The gene calls are TRBV20-1 and TRBJ2-7, with D hard to call. CDR3 length: 10 residues. Germline V gene lookup returns CDR1 DFQATT and CDR2 SNEGSKA (reference sequence). With 4 bases removed from V and 3 bases from J, the gap between germline ends came to 4 bases. Written as DNA, the CDR3 is TGCAGTGCTACAGGCTACGAGCAGTACTTC. It codes for CSATGYEQYF.

V usage is TRBV9 and J usage is TRBJ2-3; D unclear. Germline CDR1 is SGDLS and CDR2 is YYNGEE. V lost 4 bases and J lost 0, with 15 bases in between. The CDR3 consists of 16 residues. The chain's CDR3 is CASSPLSLSSTDTQYF. The CDR3 DNA follows: TGTGCCAGCAGCCCTCTTTCTCTATCTAGCACAGATACGCAGTATTTT. Looking up the rest from reference TRBV9 and TRBJ2-3 gives the full variable domain: DSGVTQTPKHLITATGQRVTLRCSPRSGDLSVYWYQQSLDQGLQFLIQYYNGEERAKGNILERFSAQQFPDLHSELNLSSLELGDSALYFCASSPLSLSSTDTQYFGPGTRLTVL.

This chain connects TRBV4-1 to TRBJ2-1, with 8 bases identical to TRBD1. This CDR3 is 15 amino acids long. Trimming took 0 bases from V and 2 from J; bases not matched to a gene: 0. Germline V gives CDR1 MGHRA, CDR2 YSYEKL. The CDR3 loop reads CASSQEQGAYNEQFF. The CDR3 nucleotides read TGCGCCAGCAGCCAAGAACAGGGGGCCTACAATGAGCAGTTCTTC.

This clone has just one count. The chain is built from TRBV2 and TRBJ2-3; D gene ambiguous. Germline V gene data show CDR1 as SNHLY and CDR2 as FYNNEI. The CDR3 runs 16 residues. V was cut by 7 bases and J by 0 bases, with 17 bases left in between. The CDR3 loop is CASTTGSYPSTDTQYF. CDR3 coding DNA: TGTGCCAGCACGACCGGGTCCTACCCTAGCACAGATACGCAGTATTTT.

This clone was observed a handful of times. This CDR3 reads CASSLESSNYGYTF. The CDR3 bases are TGCGCCAGCAGCCTGGAGTCATCTAACTATGGCTACACCTTC. The chain joins TRBV5-1 to TRBJ1-2; D gene unclear. V was shortened by 4 bases and J by 0 bases, with 10 bases between the two germline ends. The CDR3 runs 14 residues. Germline V gene data show CDR1 as SGHRS and CDR2 as YFSETQ.

This clone was counted a few times. The rearrangement uses TRBV5-6 and TRBJ1-2; tentatively, D is TRBD1 (6 bases). Germline V gene data show CDR1 as SGHDT and CDR2 as YYEEEE. Deletions cut 4 bases from V and 3 bases from J, with 19 bases between. The CDR3 loop spans 16 amino acids. For the CDR3, the DNA is TGTGCCAGCAGCGCCTCGGACAGCAGAAATCACTATGGCTACACCTTC. Encoded protein: CASSASDSRNHYGYTF.

The V and J genes are TRBV5-4 and TRBJ1-3; D is undetermined. V gave up 0 bases and J gave up 1 base, with 8 bases separating them. There are 15 residues in the CDR3. Germline V lookup: CDR1 SGHNT, CDR2 YYREEE (reference sequence). The CDR3 nucleotides are TGTGCCAGCAGCTTGGGGGCCGAATCTGGAAACACCATATATTTT. Translating gives CASSLGAESGNTIYF.

This clone qualifies as large. The chain carries TRBV28 and TRBJ2-2; the D gene is possibly TRBD1 (5 bases). The CDR3 covers 17 residues. Trimming stripped 6 bases from V and 0 bases from J, with 17 bases between. Germline values: CDR1 MDHEN, CDR2 SYDVKM. CDR3 bases: TGTGCCAGCAGAAACACACCTCGACAGTCGAACACCGGGGAGCTGTTTTTT. Amino acid sequence: CASRNTPRQSNTGELFF.

V and J are TRBV5-4 and TRBJ1-3; perhaps TRBD1 as D (5 bases). The V end lost 4 bases, the J end lost 3 bases, and 11 bases lay between the germline ends. From germline, CDR1 is SGHNT and CDR2 YYREEE (reference sequence). The length of the CDR3 is 14 residues. The CDR3 here is CASSLDRFGNTIYF. CDR3 nucleotides: TGTGCCAGCAGCCTTGACAGATTTGGAAACACCATATATTTT.

The CDR3 is CASSLALVVGNEQFF. Written as DNA, the CDR3 is TGTGCCAGCAGCTTAGCCCTGGTCGTTGGCAATGAGCAGTTCTTC. The chain joins TRBV7-2 to TRBJ2-1; D gene ambiguous. Germline assignment: CDR1 SGHTA and CDR2 FQGNSA. The V gene lost 0 bases and the J gene lost 6 bases, with 12 bases spanning the gap. The CDR3 runs to 15 residues.

The J gene is TRBJ2-5, the V gene TRBV5-4, with a possible D match to TRBD1 (5 bases). Germline CDR1 SGHNT, CDR2 YYREEE (reference sequence). The CDR3 spans 14 residues. The V end was cut by 1 base, the J end by 4 bases, with 11 bases between. The CDR3 sequence: CASSLTAGSETQYF. In nucleotides, the CDR3 is TGTGCCAGCAGCTTGACGGCAGGGTCAGAGACCCAGTACTTC.

V usage is TRBV15 and J usage is TRBJ2-1; TRBD2 matches 12 bases. The V gene end was trimmed by 3 bases and the J gene end by 7 bases; junction bases not matched to a gene: 7. CDR1 and CDR2 from the germline V gene are LNHNV and YYDKDF (reference sequence). CDR3 length: 16 residues. The CDR3 DNA sequence: TGTGCCACCAGCAGGGAAAGACTAGCGGGAGTAAATGAGCAGTTCTTC. Protein sequence: CATSRERLAGVNEQFF.

The V and J genes are TRBV4-1 and TRBJ2-3, with D possibly TRBD1 on 6 matching bases. The CDR3 is 11 residues long. Per the germline V gene, CDR1 is MGHRA and CDR2 is YSYEKL. The CDR3 loop reads CADKQGHTQYF. In DNA, the CDR3 is TGCGCAGATAAACAGGGTCATACGCAGTATTTT.

This chain links TRBV5-1 with TRBJ1-4; 11 positions agree with TRBD1. This CDR3 region has 15 residues. The junction had 7 bases not matched to a gene; V was cut back by 4 bases and J by 8 bases. Germline assignment: CDR1 SGHRS and CDR2 YFSETQ. This CDR3 is CASSLWTGGNEKLFF. CDR3 sequence (DNA): TGCGCCAGCAGCCTGTGGACAGGGGGCAACGAAAAACTGTTTTTT.

The CDR3 DNA reads as TGTGCCTGGTCGGGGGGGGCAATATTTGTCACTGAAGCTTTCTTT. It translates to CAWSGGAIFVTEAFF. The rearrangement uses TRBV30 and TRBJ1-1; D perhaps matches TRBD1 (6 bases). Germline V gene sequence: CDR1 GTSNPN, CDR2 SVGIG (reference sequence). Trimming took off 5 bases at V and 4 bases at J, with 20 bases between the two ends. The CDR3 is made up of 15 amino acids.

The genes are TRBV7-2 and TRBJ1-1; a weak D match, TRBD1 (6 bases). The V gene's germline CDR1 is SGHTA and CDR2 FQGNSA. CDR3 size: 14 residues. V was clipped by 4 bases and J by 7 bases, with 16 bases between them. CDR3 protein: CASSYWAGENEAFF. CDR3 nucleotide sequence: TGTGCCAGCAGCTACTGGGCAGGGGAAAATGAAGCTTTCTTT.

The gene calls are TRBV11-1 and TRBJ2-1; D perhaps matches TRBD1 (7 bases). Trimming took off 2 bases at V and 0 bases at J, with 20 bases between the two ends. Germline CDR1 is SGHAT and CDR2 is FQDESV (reference sequence). This CDR3 is 19 amino acids long. The CDR3 coding sequence is TGTGCCAGCAGCTTATTGTATCAGGGGGGACTGAGCTCCTACAATGAGCAGTTCTTC. As protein: CASSLLYQGGLSSYNEQFF.

The gene calls are TRBV7-2 and TRBJ2-1; the match to TRBD1 covers 8 bases. Germline CDR1 is SGHTA and CDR2 is FQGNSA. The CDR3 sequence is 13 residues long. J gave up 9 bases and V 5 bases, and 6 bases lay outside the gene matches. CDR3: CASSPQGAGEQFF. The CDR3 DNA reads TGTGCCAGCAGCCCGCAGGGGGCGGGTGAGCAGTTCTTC.